What follows are 7 T cell receptor beta chains derived from one specimen sequenced in a study of T-cell reconstitution after alpha-beta-depleted transplantation in children. TCRbeta library preparation incorporated unique molecular identifiers. TCRdb itself ran the PCR reads through MiXCR, one entry per CDR3 protein. The sample has 500,000 or so distinct CDR3 sequences, approximately 32% seen once. The sample in question was PBMCs from the stem cell graft donor, obtained from the stem cell graft. These receptors were taken from a human donor who donated a stem cell graft to a child with aplastic anemia.

This clonotype occurred a few times. The V call is TRBV5-6, the J call TRBJ2-1; unclear D gene. V lost 4 bases and J lost 4, with 18 bases in between. The CDR3 sequence is 16 residues long. Germline CDR1 is SGHDT and CDR2 is YYEEEE. Here the CDR3 DNA reads TGTGCCAGCAGCCCCGCTGGGTCACGAACTTACAATGAGCAGTTCTTC. It translates to CASSPAGSRTYNEQFF.

This chain joins TRBV27 and TRBJ2-1, with D perhaps TRBD1 (6 bases). The V gene's germline CDR1 is MNHEY and CDR2 SMNVEV (reference sequence). The CDR3 is made up of 15 amino acids. The V and J ends lost 6 bases and 4 bases respectively, with 16 bases between them. CDR3 DNA: TGTGCCAGCAGCGTTGGGGGCAGGTTTTACAATGAGCAGTTCTTC. Translating it yields CASSVGGRFYNEQFF.

The CDR3 bases are TGTGCCACAAGGTTGGGCCTCTTCGGAAACACCGGGGAGCTGTTTTTT. As protein: CATRLGLFGNTGELFF. The chain has TRBV11-3 and TRBJ2-2; D remains ambiguous. Trimming removed 10 bases at V and 2 bases at J, with 20 bases between. Germline loops: CDR1 SGHNT, CDR2 YENEEA. The CDR3 covers 16 residues.

The CDR3 region is CSVDSAGHTGELFF. CDR3 coding DNA: TGCAGCGTTGACAGCGCGGGACACACCGGGGAGCTGTTTTTT. The chain links TRBV29-1 to TRBJ2-2, with D maybe TRBD2 (6 bases). The CDR3 consists of 14 residues. V was shortened by 3 bases and J by 3 bases, with 11 bases between the two germline ends. From germline, CDR1 is SQVTM and CDR2 ANQGSEA.

This clonotype has only a few counts. The chain carries TRBV6-4 and TRBJ2-5, with a possible D match to TRBD1 (5 bases). Germline loops: CDR1 MRHNA, CDR2 SNTAGT. The CDR3 consists of 14 residues. Trimming shortened V by 3 bases and J by 0 bases, and 8 bases separated the two germline ends. CDR3 loop: CASSDSGYQETQYF. Written as DNA, the CDR3 is TGTGCCAGCAGTGATTCAGGGTACCAAGAGACCCAGTACTTC.

The V call is TRBV6-1, the J call TRBJ2-5, with 8 bases lining up with TRBD2. V shed 10 bases and J 5 bases; nucleotides not matched to a gene: 12. CDR1 MNHNS and CDR2 SASEGT come from the germline V gene. The CDR3 length is 14 residues. CDR3 protein: CATRTAGEGETQYF. The CDR3 nucleotides read TGTGCCACTCGGACAGCGGGGGAAGGGGAGACCCAGTACTTC.

In its sample, this clonotype was seen a few times. The J gene is TRBJ2-1, the V gene TRBV29-1; TRBD2 matches 10 bases. The CDR3 is made up of 15 amino acids. Trimming took 6 bases from V and 3 from J; bases not matched to a gene: 8. In germline, CDR1 is SQVTM, CDR2 ANQGSEA. The chain's CDR3 is CSVAGPSGSYNEQFF. CDR3 in DNA: TGCAGCGTCGCTGGACCTAGCGGGAGCTACAATGAGCAGTTCTTC.